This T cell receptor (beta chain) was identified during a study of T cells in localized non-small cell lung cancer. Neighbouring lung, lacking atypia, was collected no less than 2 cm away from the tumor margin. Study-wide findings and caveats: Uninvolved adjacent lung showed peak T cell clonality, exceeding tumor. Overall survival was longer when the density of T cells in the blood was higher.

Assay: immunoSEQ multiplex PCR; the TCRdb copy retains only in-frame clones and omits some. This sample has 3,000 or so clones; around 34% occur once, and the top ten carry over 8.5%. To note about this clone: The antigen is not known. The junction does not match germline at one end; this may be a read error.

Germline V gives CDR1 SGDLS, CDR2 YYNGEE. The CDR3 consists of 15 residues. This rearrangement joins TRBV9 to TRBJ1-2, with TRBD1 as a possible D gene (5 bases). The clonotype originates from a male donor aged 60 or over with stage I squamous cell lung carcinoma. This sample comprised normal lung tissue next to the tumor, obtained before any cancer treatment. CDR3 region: CASSPRGTVNYGYTF. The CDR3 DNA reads TGTGCCAGCAGCCCTAGAGGGACGGTCAACTATGGTTACACCTTC.